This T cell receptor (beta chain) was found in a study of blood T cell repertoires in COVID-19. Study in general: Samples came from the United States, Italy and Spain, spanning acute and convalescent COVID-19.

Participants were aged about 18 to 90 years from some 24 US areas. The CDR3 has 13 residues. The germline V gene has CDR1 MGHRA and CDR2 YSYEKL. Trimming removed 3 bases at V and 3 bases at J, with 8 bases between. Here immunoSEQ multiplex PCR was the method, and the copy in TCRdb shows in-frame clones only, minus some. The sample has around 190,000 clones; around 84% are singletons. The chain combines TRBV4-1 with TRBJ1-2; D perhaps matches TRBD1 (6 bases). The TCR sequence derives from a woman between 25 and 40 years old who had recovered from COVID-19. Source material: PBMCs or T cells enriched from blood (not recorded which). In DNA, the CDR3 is TGCGCCAGCAGCCAGGACAGTTACTATGGCTACACCTTC. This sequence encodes CASSQDSYYGYTF.